This paragraph reports one T cell receptor beta chain. This sample stems from a study of blood T cell repertoires in COVID-19. Study-level background: Samples of COVID-19 (acute and convalescent) were obtained from the United States, Italy and Spain.

Under the authors' procedure: Using reference gene primer amplification, nucleated cell counts were estimated. Some clones are missing from TCRdb's copy, which holds only in-frame ones; the method was immunoSEQ multiplex PCR. The V and J calls and clone size were taken over from that table, and D and trimming were inferred from the DNA. The sample holds roughly 100,000 clones, roughly 82% seen once. Germline CDR1 and CDR2: MDHEN and SYDVKM. The CDR3 length is 15 residues. The V end lost 2 bases, the J end lost 0 bases, and 8 bases lay between the germline ends. The V and J genes are TRBV28 and TRBJ2-4, with D perhaps matching TRBD1 (5 bases). The receptor was isolated from a man in his fifties or sixties with acute or convalescent COVID-19. Sample: peripheral blood. The CDR3 bases are TGTGCCAGCAGTTTAAAGGGGCTAGCCAAAAACATTCAGTACTTC. Translation gives CASSLKGLAKNIQYF.